A selection of T cell receptor beta chains follows, all from one sample in a study of Tregs in tolerant kidney transplant recipients. Here immunoSEQ multiplex PCR was the method, and the copy in TCRdb shows in-frame clones only, minus some. The sample carries about 110,000 clones, roughly 89% recorded once. Material: CD4+ T cells from blood, obtained before the transplant. The receptors stem from a human donor who received a combined kidney and bone marrow transplant. The CDR3 runs from the conserved cysteine through the conserved F or W. D genes are given only for firm matches. Expanded clones get a size class; other rows say once, few or many, or leave the size out.

V,D,J,size,CDR3,DNA
TRBV2,-,TRBJ1-2,-,CASNPRPGGGGYTF,TGTGCCAGCAACCCCCGACCGGGGGGCGGTGGCTACACCTTC
TRBV11-2,-,TRBJ2-7,-,CASAEPRDKTYEQYF,TGTGCCAGCGCCGAACCTCGGGACAAAACCTACGAGCAGTACTTC
TRBV7-9,-,TRBJ1-4,-,CASSLGSPNEKLFF,TGTGCCAGCAGCTTAGGGAGCCCTAATGAAAAACTGTTTTTT
TRBV9,TRBD1,TRBJ1-2,-,CASSPDREYGYTF,TGTGCCAGCAGCCCCGACAGGGAATATGGCTACACCTTC
TRBV6-5,TRBD1,TRBJ1-5,-,CASSYRSGGKGQPQHF,TGTGCCAGCAGTTACCGTTCAGGGGGGAAGGGCCAGCCCCAGCATTTT
TRBV28,TRBD1,TRBJ2-1,-,CASSSTGGWGRFF,TGTGCCAGCAGTTCTACAGGGGGTTGGGGCCGGTTCTTC
TRBV29-1,-,TRBJ2-5,-,CSVLAGWSMRSKETQYF,TGCAGCGTTCTAGCAGGTTGGTCAATGCGGTCTAAAGAGACCCAGTACTTC
TRBV7-2,TRBD2,TRBJ2-7,-,CASSQKRTSGTPYEQYF,TGTGCCAGCAGCCAAAAACGGACTAGCGGGACGCCTTACGAGCAGTACTTC
TRBV5-1,-,TRBJ2-3,-,CASSLAGQASTDTQYF,TGCGCCAGCAGCTTGGCCGGTCAGGCGAGCACAGATACGCAGTATTTT
TRBV5-1,TRBD2,TRBJ2-3,-,CASSLAGWASGGAADTQYF,TGCGCCAGCAGCTTGGCTGGGTGGGCTAGCGGGGGGGCCGCAGATACGCAGTATTTT
TRBV19,TRBD1,TRBJ1-5,-,CASSLRTGGRAAPQHF,TGTGCCAGTAGTCTTCGGACAGGGGGCCGGGCAGCGCCCCAGCATTTT
TRBV7-9,TRBD1,TRBJ1-2,-,CASSPRGGQGVHGYTF,TGTGCCAGCAGCCCTAGGGGTGGACAGGGAGTCCATGGCTACACCTTC
TRBV5-4,TRBD1,TRBJ1-4,-,CASSPGTGGPGGEKLFF,TGTGCCAGCAGCCCCGGGACAGGGGGCCCCGGCGGTGAAAAACTGTTTTTT
TRBV28,-,TRBJ1-1,-,CASSPSRGNTEAFF,TGTGCCAGCAGCCCCTCGCGGGGGAACACTGAAGCTTTCTTT
TRBV11-3,-,TRBJ2-1,-,CASSLGGSYNEQFF,TGTGCCAGCAGCTTGGGGGGCTCCTACAATGAGCAGTTCTTC
TRBV5-6,TRBD1,TRBJ1-2,-,CASSLRTGSHGYTF,TGTGCCAGCAGCTTGCGGACAGGGTCCCATGGCTACACCTTC
TRBV28,-,TRBJ1-5,-,CASSLPGDISNQPQHF,TGTGCCAGCAGTTTACCAGGGGATATTAGCAATCAGCCCCAGCATTTT
TRBV7-8,TRBD1,TRBJ1-1,-,CASSVRQGNTEAFF,TGTGCCAGCAGCGTGCGACAGGGGAACACTGAAGCTTTCTTT
TRBV30,-,TRBJ1-1,-,CAWSRLGRNTEAFF,TGTGCCTGGAGTCGACTGGGTAGGAACACTGAAGCTTTCTTT
TRBV7-2,TRBD2,TRBJ2-5,-,CASSSLTSGGAETQYF,TGTGCCAGCAGCTCACTGACTAGCGGGGGGGCCGAGACCCAGTACTTC
TRBV4-3,-,TRBJ2-3,-,CASSRSTPTDTQYF,TGCGCCAGCAGCCGTAGTACCCCCACAGATACGCAGTATTTT
TRBV29-1,TRBD1,TRBJ1-2,once,CSVGGGAYGYTF,TGCAGCGTTGGAGGGGGCGCTTATGGCTACACCTTC
TRBV5-1,-,TRBJ1-1,-,CASSFGGAGTEAFF,TGCGCCAGCAGCTTTGGGGGGGCTGGCACTGAAGCTTTCTTT
TRBV18,-,TRBJ1-4,-,CASSRARGEKLFF,TGTGCCAGCTCACGGGCGCGTGGGGAAAAACTGTTTTTT
TRBV30,-,TRBJ1-1,-,CAWREAGQSPEAFF,TGTGCCTGGAGGGAAGCCGGACAGTCCCCTGAAGCTTTCTTT
TRBV10-3,TRBD2,TRBJ2-1,-,CATKLAGPYNEQFF,TGTGCCACCAAACTAGCGGGACCATACAATGAGCAGTTCTTC
TRBV28,-,TRBJ2-7,-,CASSSVSTEQYF,TGTGCCAGCAGTTCCGTATCCACAGAGCAGTACTTC
TRBV28,-,TRBJ2-7,-,CASSSWGDRAYEQYF,TGTGCCAGCAGTTCCTGGGGGGACAGAGCCTACGAGCAGTACTTC
TRBV5-1,-,TRBJ1-3,-,CASSWEGTSGNTIYF,TGCGCCAGCAGCTGGGAGGGTACCTCTGGAAACACCATATATTTT
TRBV6-6,TRBD1,TRBJ1-1,-,CASSYQGGQTEAFF,TGTGCCAGCAGTTACCAGGGGGGTCAAACTGAAGCTTTCTTT
TRBV14,TRBD2,TRBJ2-7,-,CASRVSGNSYEQYF,TGTGCCAGCAGGGTTAGCGGGAACTCCTACGAGCAGTACTTC
TRBV7-8,TRBD1,TRBJ2-7,-,CASSFRTGLGEQYF,TGTGCCAGCAGCTTCAGGACAGGATTGGGCGAGCAGTACTTC
TRBV30,TRBD1,TRBJ1-1,-,CAWGGQGAGGAFF,TGTGCCTGGGGGGGACAGGGGGCAGGAGGAGCTTTCTTT
TRBV7-2,-,TRBJ2-6,once,CASSFDRAGSGANVLTF,TGTGCCAGCAGCTTTGACAGGGCGGGATCTGGGGCCAACGTCCTGACTTTC
TRBV5-1,-,TRBJ1-2,few,CASSSAGGATITYGYTF,TGCGCCAGCAGCTCGGCCGGAGGGGCCACTATTACCTATGGCTACACCTTC
TRBV5-1,TRBD1,TRBJ1-1,-,CASSPGTGNTEAFF,TGCGCCAGCAGCCCCGGGACAGGGAACACTGAAGCTTTCTTT
TRBV6-1,-,TRBJ1-2,-,CASREADRPNYGYTF,TGTGCCAGCAGGGAAGCGGACAGACCTAACTATGGCTACACCTTC
TRBV7-2,-,TRBJ2-3,-,CASSSLRGRSNTDTQYF,TGTGCCAGCAGCTCTCTTAGGGGGAGATCGAACACAGATACGCAGTATTTT
TRBV4-1,TRBD1,TRBJ1-5,-,CASSPAGARDRPYNQPQHF,TGCGCCAGCAGCCCCGCTGGAGCCCGGGACAGGCCGTACAATCAGCCCCAGCATTTT
TRBV5-6,TRBD2,TRBJ2-1,-,CAIMRAGEGDEQFF,TGTGCCATTATGCGAGCGGGAGAAGGCGATGAGCAGTTCTTC
TRBV10-1,-,TRBJ2-3,-,CASRSDNTDTQYF,TGCGCCAGCAGGTCAGATAACACAGATACGCAGTATTTT
TRBV4-1,TRBD1,TRBJ2-4,once,CASSQGVTGGAENIQYF,TGCGCCAGCAGCCAAGGGGTGACAGGGGGCGCGGAGAACATTCAGTACTTC
TRBV11-2,-,TRBJ1-3,-,CASSLGGTLSGNTIYF,TGTGCCAGCAGCTTAGGCGGGACCCTCTCTGGAAACACCATATATTTT
TRBV6-5,-,TRBJ1-1,-,CASSFITGTEAFF,TGTGCCAGCAGTTTCATCACCGGGACAGAAGCTTTCTTT
TRBV5-1,-,TRBJ1-2,-,CASGGGPKWALGGYTF,TGCGCCAGCGGAGGCGGGCCCAAGTGGGCCCTAGGTGGCTACACCTTC
TRBV10-1,-,TRBJ1-3,-,CASSEAPNGNTIYF,TGCGCCAGCAGCGAAGCCCCTAATGGAAACACCATATATTTT
TRBV9,TRBD2,TRBJ2-3,once,CASSPRGADTQYF,TGTGCCAGCAGCCCACGGGGGGCAGATACGCAGTATTTT
TRBV5-1,TRBD1,TRBJ2-6,-,CASSSTGAVSGANVLTF,TGCGCCAGCAGTTCGACAGGGGCCGTCTCTGGGGCCAACGTCCTGACTTTC
TRBV28,-,TRBJ1-1,-,CASSLNQLNTEAFF,TGTGCCAGCAGTTTGAATCAGTTGAACACTGAAGCTTTCTTT
TRBV28,-,TRBJ1-5,-,CAARVSNQPQHF,TGTGCCGCCCGGGTAAGCAATCAGCCCCAGCATTTT
TRBV29-1,-,TRBJ1-5,-,CSAKASNQPQHF,TGCAGCGCAAAGGCTAGTAATCAGCCCCAGCATTTT
TRBV10-3,TRBD1,TRBJ1-5,once,CAISESSTGVQPQHF,TGTGCCATCAGTGAGTCATCCACAGGGGTTCAGCCCCAGCATTTT